This TCR beta chain came from a study of OX40 agonist ivuxolimab in advanced cancers. Study conclusions and caveats: Antigen specificity of clonally expanded peripheral T cells was not established. Clonal expansion by week 6 occurred in CD4+ and CD8+ blood T cells (at 0.1 to 3.0 mg/kg).

Sequenced by immunoSEQ multiplex PCR; TCRdb stores in-frame clones only, minus some. The sample consists of 95,000 to 110,000 clones, more than 85% of them appearing once. The table lists this clone with a count of one. Antigen unknown. With V trimmed by 4 bases and J by 6 bases, 10 bases remained unmatched. CDR1 and CDR2 (germline): SGHKS, YYEKEE (reference sequence). This CDR3 is 15 amino acids long. This sequence originates from an adult with an advanced solid tumor such as melanoma, head and neck, liver or kidney cancer. The specimen was CD4+ or CD8+ T cells sorted from blood, collected in a trial of the OX40 agonist ivuxolimab. This rearrangement joins TRBV5-5 to TRBJ2-7; 10 bases map to TRBD2. CDR3 DNA sequence: TGTGCCAGCAGCACCCCCCTAGCGGGAGTTCTCGAGCAGTACTTC. This encodes CASSTPLAGVLEQYF.